This TCR beta chain is drawn from a study of cytomegalovirus exposure and HLA in healthy donors (TCRdb year 2017). As for the study more broadly: In an earlier analysis of about 560 of the donors, about 260 Gb of sequence data and some 120 million unique TCR beta sequences from roughly 200 million T cells were reported. About 300 gigabases of sequencing data and roughly 90 million unique TCR sequences were included in an early release covering roughly 600 HLA-typed donors. Of the roughly 410 genotyped donors, 81% were placed in the genetic ancestry cluster associated with self-reported Caucasian donors. The aim of the study was to test whether cataloging public T cell receptors could identify signatures of past pathogen exposure. Using immunosequencing, the study profiled T cell repertoires from 500 to 800 subjects and related those repertoires to cytomegalovirus serostatus. In addition to the first cohort of around 670 subjects, a separate validation cohort of 120 different subjects was used. High-throughput TCR immunosequencing, statistical association of individual TCRs with disease status, and machine learning were combined to predict cytomegalovirus infection status. A later analysis re-analyzed previously published TCR beta repertoires from approximately 670 donors and added high-resolution HLA genotyping to study TCR occurrence patterns. Rather than drawing on any new phenotypic data, the later analysis identified candidate immune exposures from TCR beta sequences and the way those sequences occurred across donors. In an earlier analysis of 500 to 650 of the donors, high-throughput TCR beta sequencing was used to judge whether each TCR beta V gene segment behaved as functional or pseudogenic. Donor age, sex, ethnicity and CMV serostatus were compiled alongside the repertoire data. A later genetic analysis used genome-wide SNP genotypes for 398 of the 666 donors, treating that subset as a discovery cohort. Every repertoire in the discovery cohort had been generated on one and the same sequencing platform. Both class I and class II loci were covered by HLA typing, at four-digit resolution. Typing coverage differed by locus: A, B, C, DRB1 and DQB1 were typed in roughly 620-640 donors, DQA1 in about 500, DPA1 in around 610, and DPB1 in just under 490. Roughly five DR-DQ haplotypes were handled as single units for association and clustering, since linkage in the cohort was strong. On average, roughly 250,000 unique TCR beta nucleotide sequences were sequenced per donor among roughly 430 genotyped donors of the cohort, with approximately 18% of those sequences being non-productive. Broader findings and caveats from the paper: HLA typing was unavailable for some donors at each locus, so association tests used only the typed subset. The authors suggested that the approach could potentially be generalized to other disease states and immunological phenotypes. Specific HLA alleles were associated with about 17,000 TCR beta sequences at a false discovery rate of 0.05 in a later analysis. In a later analysis, HLA-associated TCR beta chains were found to be more clonally expanded and to have lower generation probabilities than equally common non-associated chains. A later genetic analysis associated a missense DCLRE1C variant with V-gene and J-gene trimming of TCR beta chains, and an independent cohort replicated the association. When HLA alleles, especially DR and DQ, strongly co-occurred, attributing TCR associations to individual alleles was difficult. The only immune exposure information available for the cohort was CMV serostatus. Most TCR sequences were observed very rarely across donors, whereas some public TCRs were present in many individuals. The study gave a list of 150 to 200 TCR beta chains associated with cytomegalovirus. In a later analysis, most CMV-associated TCR beta chains were found to appear HLA-restricted, with HLA associations seemingly driven largely by CMV exposure. A later genetic analysis reported fewer N-insertions in productive TCRs among donors in an Asian-associated ancestry cluster than the roughly 620-donor mean. Correlated functional status among segregating V segments might be attributable to linkage disequilibrium, but an unknown experimental factor could not be ruled out. A cluster of highly shared sequence variants was judged likely to represent a technical artifact of the sequencing pipeline. According to a later analysis, parvovirus B19, influenza, CMV and Epstein-Barr virus appeared linked to several top co-occurrence clusters. In an earlier analysis of fewer than 750 of the donors, most TCR beta V segments were observed in productive rearrangements about 90% or about 30% of the time, broadly matching IMGT annotations. A further reported finding was that TCR beta sequences accurately predicted the HLA-A and HLA-B alleles for most subjects in the first cohort. In both the original and validation cohorts, the classifier was reported to diagnose cytomegalovirus status with high specificity and sensitivity. In a later analysis, TCR association rates were found to vary across HLA loci, with the most associated TCRs seen for DRB1 alleles and the fewest for HLA-C alleles. Because counts were too low, seventeen rarely observed V segments, including chromosome 9 orphons, were left out of the earlier analysis of 587 of the donors. Some IMGT-functional V segments, including TRBV6-2 and TRBV6-3, could not be distinguished by the 87-base-pair reads and were therefore excluded. This cohort had only TCR beta chains sequenced, and the lack of alpha or paired-chain data limited which features could be detected. In vitro tests confirmed that a few of the cytomegalovirus-associated TCR beta chains recognize cytomegalovirus antigens. Roughly uniform sequencing depth across donors was assumed in presence/absence analyses, although this assumption may not hold.

Trimmed from V: 5 bases; trimmed from J: 4 bases; junction bases lacking a gene match: 9. Its CDR3 holds 15 amino acids, cysteine through phenylalanine. Only the CDR3 DNA stays, 45 bases, in frame from base 1. Sequences SEHNR (CDR1) and FQNEAQ (CDR2) are obtained from the germline V gene (reference sequence). In total, fewer than 750 healthy bone marrow donors made up the cohort. At the time of sampling, all cohort members were nominally healthy, though unrecorded immune exposures were likely present. The donor was CMV seropositive and belonged to the group of more than 250 seropositive cohort members. Every donor gave a peripheral blood sample, and the peripheral blood mononuclear cells from that sample were used for TCR beta sequencing. The Qiagen DNeasy Blood Extraction Kit was used to extract genomic DNA from the blood cell samples. In this sample, this clone turned up once. The clone's antigen remains unknown. No much larger clone is present one base from it, and per-base qualities are unavailable.

The method behind the library was the immunoSEQ multiplex PCR assay. For the multiplex PCR, a mixture combining 60 forward primers for TCR Vbeta segments and 13 reverse primers for TCR Jbeta segments was used. A multiplex PCR assay on genomic DNA amplified the CDR3 region of rearranged TCR beta genes. On the Illumina HiSeq System, the amplified TCR beta libraries were sequenced as 87-base-pair reads. As for the authors' bioinformatics: A later analysis counted tens of millions of unique TCR beta chains across the 500 to 850 repertoires, and some 11 million of these chains were shared by at least two donors. Raw reads were error-corrected and collapsed into unique sequences with a nearest-neighbor algorithm that merged closely related sequences to remove PCR and sequencing errors. V, D and J gene segments were assigned by aligning CDR3 sequences to IMGT reference sequences. For a sequence to be retained, a match of at least six nucleotides was required to both a V gene segment and a J gene segment. A rearrangement counted as productive if the CDR3 had no stop codons and remained in frame with V and J, and every other rearrangement counted as non-productive. CDR3 was defined by IMGT convention, running from the second conserved V-encoded cysteine to the conserved J-encoded phenylalanine. The earlier analysis of about 590 of the donors excluded sequences that lacked an unambiguous match to a single V gene segment. An earlier analysis of fewer than 750 of the donors classified V segments as functional when productive rearrangements were above 56.7% and as segregating when the standard deviation between donors was above 5%. A statistical classification framework was built to diagnose cytomegalovirus status from the catalog of TCR beta chain sequences. V and J gene assignment, in a later analysis, came from comparing TCR nucleotide sequences with IMGT/GENE-DB human TR gene sequences. A later analysis assigned CDR3 sequences and most-parsimonious VDJ recombination scenarios with the TCRdist pipeline. In a later analysis, each TCR beta chain was defined by its CDR3 amino acid sequence together with its V-gene family, and reads without a unique V-gene family were excluded. In a later analysis, 500 to 700 highly shared, low-generation-probability nucleotide sequences were removed to address suspected cross-contamination and a sequencing artifact. For each public chain, a later analysis derived a clonal expansion index from normalized ranks of inferred template counts within each repertoire. In a later analysis, generation probabilities were computed using a VDJ recombination model fitted to out-of-frame rearrangements, and the results were checked against IGoR. Hypergeometric tests were used in a later analysis to score TCR-TCR, TCR-HLA and TCR-CMV co-occurrence, with a repertoire-size bias correction applied to the TCR pairs. A later analysis estimated false discovery rates by permuting HLA or CMV assignments 20 times. In a later analysis, co-occurring TCRs were grouped with DBSCAN, and TCRdist sequence similarity was added when clustering was performed within HLA-allele-positive subsets. Repertoires with fewer than 30,000 or more than 120,000 public chains, plus five repertoires with anomalous nucleotide sharing, were excluded from co-occurrence clustering. This is the immuneACCESS table as TCRdb keeps it, with only in-frame sequences that have V and J called. A part of the clones is gone; compared with another copy, unresolved V genes explain less than half, and the rest is unexplained. V, J and clone size reflect that table, while D and trimming were determined from the DNA. The sample table lists 190,000 or so clones, about four fifths of them with a count of one. The ten largest clones add up to over 1.5% of the sample.

Source material: PBMCs. The chain employs TRBV7-9 and TRBJ2-5, and 8 junction bases match TRBD1. The receptor comes from a girl between 5 and 17 years old in good health and CMV-seropositive. The sequence in DNA is TGTGCCAGCAGCCCGTCATACAGGGGGACAGAGACCCAGTACTTC. The encoded protein is CASSPSYRGTETQYF.